Below, 12 T cell receptor beta chains from the same sample are listed, as sequenced in a study of blood T cell repertoires in COVID-19. The assay was immunoSEQ multiplex PCR, and TCRdb's table has in-frame clones only and misses some. The sample shows approximately 290,000 clones, 91% of them seen only once. Sequencing was performed on peripheral blood. These receptors were taken from a woman in her 30s with COVID-19, enrolled during active disease.

This chain joins TRBV11-1 and TRBJ1-1; D is unresolved. Germline loops: CDR1 SGHAT, CDR2 FQDESV (reference sequence). This CDR3 is 14 amino acids long. Deletions cut 1 base from V and 1 base from J, with 7 bases between. The CDR3 DNA sequence: TGTGCCAGCAGCTTAGATCGGGGGAACACTGAAGCTTTCTTT. Its translation: CASSLDRGNTEAFF.

The rearrangement links TRBV27 to TRBJ2-2, with TRBD2 matching 13 bases. V lost 6 bases and J lost 6; bases outside the gene matches: 4. Germline CDR1 reads MNHEY; CDR2 reads SMNVEV (reference sequence). CDR3 length: 15 residues. The CDR3 DNA follows: TGTGCCAGCAGCACTAGCGGGAGGGTCCCCGGGGAGCTGTTTTTT. Its translation: CASSTSGRVPGELFF.

The rearrangement joins TRBV11-2 to TRBJ1-6; perhaps TRBD1 as D (5 bases). Germline-derived CDR1 and CDR2 are SGHAT and FQNNGV. V was pared by 1 base and J by 8 bases, with 15 bases between. The CDR3 extends over 16 amino acids. CDR3 amino acids: CASSLAGGGMDSPLHF. The CDR3 DNA is TGTGCCAGCAGCTTAGCCGGGGGAGGAATGGATTCACCCCTCCACTTT. The entire variable domain, with the rest obtained from reference TRBV11-2 and TRBJ1-6, is as follows: EAGVAQSPRYKIIEKRQSVAFWCNPISGHATLYWYQQILGQGPKLLIQFQNNGVVDDSQLPKDRFSAERLKGVDSTLKIQPAKLEDSAVYLCASSLAGGGMDSPLHFGNGTRLTVT.

The chain links TRBV30 to TRBJ1-2; D may be TRBD1 (5 bases). The CDR3 loop spans 13 amino acids. Germline CDR1 is GTSNPN and CDR2 is SVGIG (reference sequence). V shed 0 bases and J shed 4 bases, with 9 bases lying between them. The CDR3 region has the DNA TGTGCCTGGAGTGTAGGGGTGTCCTATGGCTACACCTTC. It yields the protein CAWSVGVSYGYTF. Variable domain in full (rest from reference TRBV30 and TRBJ1-2): SQTIHQWPATLVQPVGSPLSLECTVEGTSNPNLYWYRQAAGRGLQLLFYSVGIGQISSEVPQNLSASRPQDRQFILSSKKLLLSDSGFYLCAWSVGVSYGYTFGSGTRLTVV.

This clone was detected once. The V call is TRBV10-2, the J call TRBJ1-2, with 7 bases that match TRBD1. J gave up 4 bases and V 8 bases, and 4 bases lay outside the gene matches. In germline, CDR1 is WSHSY, CDR2 SAAADI. The CDR3 length is 12 residues. The DNA of the CDR3 is TGCGCCAGCTCCCGGGACAGCTATGGCTACACCTTC. Its translation is CASSRDSYGYTF.

The V gene is TRBV25-1, the J gene TRBJ2-7; possible D gene TRBD1, 5 bases. This CDR3 has 15 residues. Germline V gene lookup returns CDR1 MGHDK and CDR2 SYGVNS. CDR3 in amino acids: CAYIFHRGHLYEQYF. The CDR3 coding sequence is TGTGCTTATATTTTCCACCGCGGACACCTATACGAGCAGTACTTC.

V gene TRBV30 combines with J gene TRBJ1-4; tentatively, D is TRBD1 (6 bases). This CDR3 contains 13 residues. V was trimmed by 1 base and J by 7 bases, leaving 10 bases between them. Germline-derived CDR1 and CDR2 are GTSNPN and SVGIG (reference sequence). CDR3 bases: TGTGCCTGGAGTGGAAGGGGGGGTGAAAAACTGTTTTTT. This sequence encodes CAWSGRGGEKLFF. Full variable domain (rest looked up from reference TRBV30 and TRBJ1-4): SQTIHQWPATLVQPVGSPLSLECTVEGTSNPNLYWYRQAAGRGLQLLFYSVGIGQISSEVPQNLSASRPQDRQFILSSKKLLLSDSGFYLCAWSGRGGEKLFFGSGTQLSVL.

The V gene is TRBV19, the J gene TRBJ1-4, with TRBD1 matching over 7 bases. The J segment lost 4 bases and the V segment lost 4 bases, leaving 3 bases of the junction unmatched. This CDR3 contains 14 residues. Per germline, CDR1 LNHDA and CDR2 SQIVND (reference sequence). CDR3 amino acids: CASSTGQVNEKLFF. DNA for the CDR3: TGTGCCAGTAGTACCGGACAGGTTAATGAAAAACTGTTTTTT.

The rearrangement joins TRBV27 to TRBJ1-5; D ambiguous. This CDR3 contains 13 residues. Germline V CDR1 and CDR2: MNHEY, SMNVEV (reference sequence). Trimming removed 2 bases at V and 3 bases at J, with 5 bases between. CDR3 nucleotide sequence: TGTGCCAGCAGTTTACTCTTCAATCAGCCCCAGCATTTT. Translated: CASSLLFNQPQHF.

The rearrangement uses TRBV5-5 and TRBJ2-5; 8 positions agree with TRBD1. The germline V gene has CDR1 SGHKS and CDR2 YYEKEE (reference sequence). The CDR3 loop spans 15 amino acids. Trimming removed 2 bases from V and 5 bases from J; junction bases left unmatched: 8. The CDR3 spells CASSLSGQVLETQYF. In DNA, the CDR3 is TGTGCCAGCAGCTTATCGGGACAGGTCTTGGAGACCCAGTACTTC.

CDR3 sequence reads: CASRPGTANTEAFF. The CDR3 DNA reads TGCGCCAGCAGACCTGGGACAGCGAACACTGAAGCTTTCTTT. The genes are TRBV10-2 and TRBJ1-1; 7 positions match TRBD1. The junction had 5 bases not matched to a gene; V was cut back by 6 bases and J by 1 base. Germline V gives CDR1 WSHSY, CDR2 SAAADI. The length of the CDR3 is 14 residues.

The CDR3 is CASSVVGGPWGGELFF. The CDR3 DNA reads as TGTGCCAGCAGCGTAGTAGGGGGCCCCTGGGGCGGGGAGCTGTTTTTT. The V gene is TRBV9, the J gene TRBJ2-2, with 7 bases that match TRBD1. CDR3 size: 16 residues. Unmatched junction bases numbered 9, after V lost 0 bases and J lost 7 bases. Per the germline V gene, CDR1 is SGDLS and CDR2 is YYNGEE.